This T cell receptor beta chain originates from a study of T cells after yellow fever vaccination. Looking at the study overall: Libraries from low-cell-number fractions were prepared with the SMART-Seq v4 Ultra Low Input RNA kit.

The study made its TCR cDNA through 5'RACE template switching. That step introduced a universal primer site along with UMIs. From the 5' RACE reads, TCRdb called clonotypes with MiXCR, one entry per CDR3 protein. Here the sample spans hundreds of thousands of distinct CDR3 sequences, 6.2% being singletons. This CDR3 comprises 15 residues. Germline values: CDR1 KGHDR, CDR2 SFDVKD. With V trimmed by 9 bases and J by 6 bases, 12 bases remained unmatched. The sequenced sample was PBMCs, obtained 5 days after the yellow fever booster vaccination. This TCR derives from a man aged 25 to 40 who received the YFV17D yellow fever vaccine. This chain uses TRBV24-1 with TRBJ2-1; 8 bases match TRBD1. DNA for the CDR3: TGTGCCACCTCCCCCCGGACAGGGATTTTCAATGAGCAGTTCTTC. Residues: CATSPRTGIFNEQFF.